This T cell receptor beta chain appears in the sequencing data of a study of cytomegalovirus exposure and HLA in healthy donors. About the study: Tens of millions of unique TCR sequences came from HLA-typed donors in an early release. Ancestry clustering placed 70% to 85% of roughly 400 genotyped donors in the Caucasian-associated cluster. Notes on the study in general: Sequencing likely generated an artifact that appeared as a cluster of highly shared sequence variants.

With 60 Vbeta and 13 Jbeta primers, the PCR was carried out. Some clones are missing from TCRdb's copy, which holds only in-frame ones; the method was immunoSEQ multiplex PCR. The sample has 90,000 to 150,000 clones. Comment on this clone: Its antigen is still unknown.

Trimming took 3 bases from V and 4 from J; bases not matched to a gene: 4. The CDR3 is made up of 14 amino acids. Germline V gene data show CDR1 as MNHEY and CDR2 as SMNVEV (reference sequence). The TCR originated in a man aged 18 to 30 in good health and CMV-seronegative. The chain recombines TRBV27 with TRBJ1-2, with 8 bases lining up with TRBD1. The specimen was PBMCs. The CDR3 nucleotides read TGTGCCAGCAGTTTCTCACAGGGGGGCTATGGCTACACCTTC. It translates to CASSFSQGGYGYTF.